This T cell receptor beta chain was identified during a study of response to subunit inactivated influenza vaccine. Overall study results and limits: Researchers suggested that each seasonal influenza vaccination recruits few new T cells.

The CDR3 length is 14 residues. V was clipped by 10 bases and J by 5 bases; unmatched bases: 11. Germline loops: CDR1 ENHRY, CDR2 SYGVKD. TCRdb re-called the RT-PCR reads through MiXCR, storing one row per CDR3 protein. Of hundreds of thousands of distinct CDR3 sequences listed, roughly 25% are singletons. Of note for this clonotype: Its antigen is undetermined.

V gene TRBV10-3 combines with J gene TRBJ2-7; TRBD2 aligns across 10 bases. The origin of this receptor is a man in his fifties or sixties who received an inactivated influenza vaccine. The material sequenced was CD4+ T cells sorted from PBMCs, taken 4 to 6 days after vaccination. CDR3 loop: CATLPSGSKDEQYF. The CDR3 region has the DNA TGTGCCACCCTCCCTAGCGGGAGCAAAGACGAGCAGTACTTC.